What follows are 21 T cell receptor beta chains derived from one specimen sequenced in a study of vaccination and CD4 T cells after COVID-19. The treatment denotes: approximately nine-day PBMC culture with coronavirus spike peptide pools or control peptides (ViraFEST assay). The Oncomine TCR Beta short-read assay sequenced DNA from cultured CD4+ T cells. TCRdb itself ran the PCR reads through MiXCR, one entry per CDR3 protein. The sample includes about 11,000 distinct CDR3 sequences, around a third of them seen just once. These receptors' targets are unknown. Material for sequencing was CD4+ T cells from blood, cultured in vitro. The source of these receptors is a human donor who had recovered from COVID-19.

V is TRBV4-1 and J is TRBJ2-1; tentative D call: TRBD1 (6 bases). Germline-derived CDR1 and CDR2 are MGHRA and YSYEKL. The V end was cut by 3 bases, the J end by 6 bases, with 18 bases between. The CDR3 loop spans 16 amino acids. The CDR3 loop is CASSHPLEDSSNEQFF. The CDR3 region has the DNA TGCGCCAGCAGCCACCCCCTGGAGGACAGCTCCAATGAGCAGTTCTTC.

This clonotype has only a few counts. DNA for the CDR3: TGTGCCAGTAGAGGCAGGGGGCTTTATCAGCCCCAGCATTTT. Protein sequence: CASRGRGLYQPQHF. V usage is TRBV19 and J usage is TRBJ1-5, with 8 nucleotides matching TRBD1. The CDR3 has 14 amino acids. The germline CDR1 and CDR2 sequences are LNHDA and SQIVND (reference sequence). V shed 6 bases and J 5 bases; nucleotides not matched to a gene: 6. Using reference TRBV19 and TRBJ1-5 for the parts outside the CDR3, the full variable domain is DGGITQSPKYLFRKEGQNVTLSCEQNLNHDAMYWYRQDPGQGLRLIYYSQIVNDFQKGDIAEGYSVSREKKESFPLTVTSAQKNPTAFYLCASRGRGLYQPQHFGDGTRLSIL.

This clonotype has a handful of counts. The rearrangement joins TRBV6-5 to TRBJ2-7, with 9 positions matching TRBD1. V was pared by 0 bases and J by 4 bases, with 4 bases of the junction left unmatched. The CDR3 loop spans 15 amino acids. The V gene's germline CDR1 is MNHEY and CDR2 SVGAGI. In DNA, the CDR3 is TGTGCCAGCAGTTACTCCCAGGACAGGGGATACGAGCAGTACTTC. Translated, it gives CASSYSQDRGYEQYF.

The chain uses TRBV7-2 and TRBJ2-1; D is undetermined. The CDR3 totals 13 residues. The V gene lost 2 bases and the J gene lost 10 bases, with 12 bases spanning the gap. Germline values: CDR1 SGHTA, CDR2 FQGNSA. The CDR3 nucleotides are TGTGCCAGCAGCTTACAACCCCAGGAGGAGCAGTTCTTC. Its protein product is CASSLQPQEEQFF.

This chain connects TRBV6-2 or TRBV6-3 to TRBJ2-3; 7 bases are shared with TRBD1. Germline-derived CDR1 and CDR2 are MNHEY and SVGEGT. The length of the CDR3 is 14 residues. Trimming cost V 5 bases and J 6 bases; bases outside gene matches: 8. CDR3 loop: CASSPDRVLDTQYF. As DNA, the CDR3 is TGTGCCAGCAGTCCCGACAGGGTGCTCGATACGCAGTATTTT.

The chain combines TRBV27 with TRBJ2-1; TRBD2 might be the D (6 bases). Germline CDR1 MNHEY, CDR2 SMNVEV (reference sequence). There are 15 residues in the CDR3. The V gene lost 5 bases and the J gene lost 5 bases, with 16 bases spanning the gap. CDR3 in DNA: TGTGCCAGCAGTATCAAACTAGGAGGGAACAATGAGCAGTTCTTC. Amino acid sequence: CASSIKLGGNNEQFF.

This clonotype turned up a few times. The chain links TRBV29-1 to TRBJ1-6; D is undetermined. Germline loops: CDR1 SQVTM, CDR2 ANQGSEA. This CDR3 has 11 residues. Trimming stripped 3 bases from V and 7 bases from J, with 4 bases between. Written as DNA, the CDR3 is TGCAGCGTTGAGGTCAATTCACCCCTCCACTTT. Encoded protein: CSVEVNSPLHF.

Only a few counts were recorded for this clonotype. The V and J genes are TRBV11-3 and TRBJ1-1; D remains unclear. CDR3 length equals 13 residues. CDR1 SGHNT and CDR2 YENEEA come from the germline V gene. V was pared by 3 bases and J by 4 bases, with 9 bases between. This CDR3 is CASSLRAGTEAFF. The DNA for the CDR3 is TGTGCCAGCAGCTTGAGGGCGGGCACTGAAGCTTTCTTT.

This chain links TRBV20-1 with TRBJ2-3, with a tentative D call TRBD2 (5 bases). Germline V CDR1 and CDR2: DFQATT, SNEGSKA (reference sequence). Trimming left V 5 bases short and J 3 bases short, with 18 bases between. The CDR3 length is 15 residues. CDR3 sequence: CSAARLSENTDTQYF. The CDR3 DNA follows: TGCAGTGCTGCTAGACTATCTGAAAATACAGATACGCAGTATTTT.

By its share, this clonotype is medium-sized. The chain recombines TRBV7-2 with TRBJ1-2, with D perhaps matching TRBD1 (5 bases). Germline V lookup: CDR1 SGHTA, CDR2 FQGNSA. The CDR3 consists of 12 residues. The V end was cut by 5 bases, the J end by 8 bases, with 12 bases between. This CDR3 reads CASSGGGLGYTF. In DNA form, the CDR3 reads TGTGCCAGCAGCGGTGGGGGGTTGGGCTACACCTTC.

The rearrangement uses TRBV28 and TRBJ1-2, with a weak D call TRBD1 (5 bases). The CDR3 runs to 14 residues. V was clipped by 2 bases and J by 5 bases, with 12 bases between them. CDR1 is MDHEN and CDR2 is SYDVKM in the germline V gene. CDR3 in amino acids: CASSLARVGYGYTF. In nucleotides, the CDR3 is TGTGCCAGCAGTTTAGCCAGGGTGGGGTATGGCTACACCTTC.

This clonotype is labeled medium-sized (0.01 to 0.1%). The V call is TRBV7-2, the J call TRBJ1-2; D is possibly TRBD1 (6 bases). V was shortened by 5 bases and J by 4 bases, with 14 bases between the two germline ends. Germline CDR1 SGHTA, CDR2 FQGNSA. The CDR3 length is 14 residues. The CDR3 nucleotides read TGTGCCAGCAGCCCAGGGGTGCTACGCTATGGCTACACCTTC. Translated, it gives CASSPGVLRYGYTF.

The genes are TRBV27 and TRBJ2-2; no clear D. The CDR3 covers 15 residues. Per germline, CDR1 MNHEY and CDR2 SMNVEV (reference sequence). The V end was cut by 4 bases, the J end by 1 base, with 10 bases between. Here the CDR3 DNA reads TGTGCCAGCAGTTCGACGACCCAGAACACCGGGGAGCTGTTTTTT. Amino acid sequence: CASSSTTQNTGELFF.

This clonotype turned up a few times. The rearrangement uses TRBV4-2 and TRBJ1-1; a possible D gene is TRBD1 (6 bases). Germline V lookup: CDR1 LGHNA, CDR2 YNFKEQ. The CDR3 loop spans 14 amino acids. The ends were cut back, 1 base at V and 4 bases at J, with 10 bases in the middle. The CDR3 spells CASSQVTGITEAFF. As DNA, the CDR3 is TGTGCCAGCAGCCAAGTTACAGGGATCACTGAAGCTTTCTTT.

In its sample, this clonotype is medium-sized. The chain carries TRBV10-3 and TRBJ1-2; 7 nucleotides line up with TRBD1. CDR3 length: 13 amino acids. J was trimmed by 4 bases and V by 11 bases; bases with no gene match: 10. The germline gives CDR1 ENHRY, CDR2 SYGVKD. The CDR3 protein is CAHSQGVGYGYTF. In DNA form, the CDR3 reads TGTGCCCATAGCCAGGGGGTAGGCTATGGCTACACCTTC.

The chain is built from TRBV7-6 and TRBJ2-7, with 13 bases matching TRBD2. The CDR3 loop spans 16 amino acids. In germline, CDR1 is SGHVS, CDR2 FNYEAQ. The trim removed 6 bases at V and 6 bases at J, leaving 11 bases unmatched. CDR3 DNA sequence: TGTGCCAGCAGTCTGACTAGCGGGAGGTTGACGGGCGAGCAGTACTTC. Its translation is CASSLTSGRLTGEQYF.

This clonotype occurred a few times. The rearrangement uses TRBV7-9 and TRBJ1-1; D is unresolved. CDR1 and CDR2 from the germline V gene are SEHNR and FQNEAQ (reference sequence). V lost 3 bases to trimming and J lost 1 base, with 9 bases between them. The CDR3 is 14 residues long. Written as DNA, the CDR3 is TGTGCCAGCAGCTTCTTAGGACCGAACACTGAAGCTTTCTTT. Its protein is CASSFLGPNTEAFF. The whole variable domain, filled in from reference TRBV7-9 and TRBJ1-1, reads DTGVSQNPRHKITKRGQNVTFRCDPISEHNRLYWYRQTLGQGPEFLTYFQNEAQLEKSRLLSDRFSAERPKGSFSTLEIQRTEQGDSAMYLCASSFLGPNTEAFFGQGTRLTVV.

This clonotype was observed a few times. V is TRBV7-2 and J is TRBJ2-7; either TRBD1 or TRBD2 may fit D (5 bases each). The CDR3 loop spans 14 amino acids. CDR1 SGHTA and CDR2 FQGNSA come from the germline V gene. V lost 3 bases and J lost 8, with 17 bases in between. Here the CDR3 DNA reads TGTGCCAGCAGCTTTGGGGACCGGAAGGTTAAGCAGTACTTC. Amino acids: CASSFGDRKVKQYF.

This clonotype was observed a few times. This chain joins TRBV2 and TRBJ1-1, with D unclear. This CDR3 has 11 residues. Germline values: CDR1 SNHLY, CDR2 FYNNEI. The germline V and J ends were trimmed by 2 bases and 11 bases, with 9 bases remaining between them. The CDR3 sequence is CASSEKWSAFF. CDR3 DNA: TGTGCCAGCAGTGAAAAGTGGTCCGCTTTCTTT.

This clonotype is classed as medium-sized. V is TRBV15 and J is TRBJ1-1; D not resolved. Per germline, CDR1 LNHNV and CDR2 YYDKDF (reference sequence). This CDR3 has 13 residues. Between the trimmed V and J ends, which lost 0 bases and 5 bases, there was a span of 7 bases. The CDR3: CATSREGRTEAFF. Written as DNA, the CDR3 is TGTGCCACCAGCAGAGAAGGGCGGACTGAAGCTTTCTTT.

The V and J genes are TRBV10-3 and TRBJ2-5, with TRBD2 matching 8 bases. J lost 5 bases, V lost 2 bases, and 4 bases had no gene match. The germline CDR1 and CDR2 sequences are ENHRY and SYGVKD. CDR3 length: 14 amino acids. DNA of the CDR3: TGTGCCATCAGTGAGGTTAGCGGGGCTGAGACCCAGTACTTC. Translating it yields CAISEVSGAETQYF.